This T cell receptor beta chain was recovered during a study of cytomegalovirus exposure and HLA in healthy donors. Clones were sequenced by immunoSEQ multiplex PCR, and TCRdb holds only the in-frame ones, with some missing. The sample consists of 80,000 to 90,000 clones, roughly 96% of them appearing once. Germline values: CDR1 SGHTA, CDR2 FQGTGA. The CDR3 totals 13 residues. V shed 7 bases and J shed 0 bases, with 9 bases lying between them. Broader study findings: Among the CMV-associated chains, three were confirmed in vitro as specific for CMV antigens.

This clone was detected only once. What it recognizes is unknown. The TCR sequence derives from a man younger than 35 in good health and CMV-seronegative. What was sequenced was PBMCs. The chain uses TRBV7-3 and TRBJ1-1, with D maybe TRBD1 (5 bases). The CDR3 DNA reads as TGTGCCAGCAAAAGGGGCATGAACACTGAAGCTTTCTTT. This translates into CASKRGMNTEAFF.